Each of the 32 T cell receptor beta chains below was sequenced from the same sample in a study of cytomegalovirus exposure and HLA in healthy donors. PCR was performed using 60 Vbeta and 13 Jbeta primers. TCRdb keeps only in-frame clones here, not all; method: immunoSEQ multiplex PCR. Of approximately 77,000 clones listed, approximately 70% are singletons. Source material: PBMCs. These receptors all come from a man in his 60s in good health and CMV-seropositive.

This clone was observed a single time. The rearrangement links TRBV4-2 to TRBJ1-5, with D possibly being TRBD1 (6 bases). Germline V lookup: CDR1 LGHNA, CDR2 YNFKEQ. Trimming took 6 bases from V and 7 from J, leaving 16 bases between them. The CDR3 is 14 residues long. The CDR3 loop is CASRLTQGFQPQHF. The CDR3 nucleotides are TGTGCCAGCAGACTCACGCAGGGGTTCCAGCCCCAGCATTTT.

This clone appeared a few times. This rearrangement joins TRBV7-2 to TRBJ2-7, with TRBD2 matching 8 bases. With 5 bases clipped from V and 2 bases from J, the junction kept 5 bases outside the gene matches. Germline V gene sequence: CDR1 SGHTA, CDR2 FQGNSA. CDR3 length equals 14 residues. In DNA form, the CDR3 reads TGTGCCAGCAGCCCCGGGACTAGAACCTACGAGCAGTACTTC. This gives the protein CASSPGTRTYEQYF.

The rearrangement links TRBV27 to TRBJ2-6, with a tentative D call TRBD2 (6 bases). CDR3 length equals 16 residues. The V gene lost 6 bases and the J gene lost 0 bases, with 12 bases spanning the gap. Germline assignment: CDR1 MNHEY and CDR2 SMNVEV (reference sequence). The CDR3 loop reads CASSRAGNSGANVLTF. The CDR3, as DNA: TGTGCCAGCAGCAGGGCGGGAAACTCTGGGGCCAACGTCCTGACTTTC.

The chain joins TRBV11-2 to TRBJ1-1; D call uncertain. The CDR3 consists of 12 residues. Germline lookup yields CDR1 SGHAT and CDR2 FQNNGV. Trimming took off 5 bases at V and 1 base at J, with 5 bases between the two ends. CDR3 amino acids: CASSRQNTEAFF. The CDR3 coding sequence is TGTGCCAGCAGCCGACAGAACACTGAAGCTTTCTTT. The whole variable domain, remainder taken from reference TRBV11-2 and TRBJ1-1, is EAGVAQSPRYKIIEKRQSVAFWCNPISGHATLYWYQQILGQGPKLLIQFQNNGVVDDSQLPKDRFSAERLKGVDSTLKIQPAKLEDSAVYLCASSRQNTEAFFGQGTRLTVV.

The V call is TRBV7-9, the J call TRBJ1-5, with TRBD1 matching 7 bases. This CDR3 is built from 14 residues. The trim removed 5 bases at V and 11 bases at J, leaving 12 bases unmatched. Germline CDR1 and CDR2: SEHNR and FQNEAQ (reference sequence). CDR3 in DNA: TGTGCCAGCAGCACACGGGACAGTATTAGTACCCAGCATTTT. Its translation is CASSTRDSISTQHF.

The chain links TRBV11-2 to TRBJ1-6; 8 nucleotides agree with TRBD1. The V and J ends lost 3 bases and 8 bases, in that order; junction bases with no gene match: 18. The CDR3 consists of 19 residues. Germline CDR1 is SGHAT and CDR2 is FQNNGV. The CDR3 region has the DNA TGTGCCAGCAGCTTCCTCAGAATGCAGGGGGCTACAATGGATTCACCCCTCCACTTT. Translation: CASSFLRMQGATMDSPLHF.

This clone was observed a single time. CDR3 in DNA: TGTGCCAGCAGCCCAGGACCCGGGAGGAAATCGGGAGGCGAGCAGTTCTTC. It specifies CASSPGPGRKSGGEQFF. This chain connects TRBV7-2 to TRBJ2-1; 7 bases are a match to TRBD2. This CDR3 region has 17 residues. CDR1 SGHTA and CDR2 FQGNSA come from the germline V gene. Trimming removed 5 bases from V and 10 bases from J; junction bases left unmatched: 20.

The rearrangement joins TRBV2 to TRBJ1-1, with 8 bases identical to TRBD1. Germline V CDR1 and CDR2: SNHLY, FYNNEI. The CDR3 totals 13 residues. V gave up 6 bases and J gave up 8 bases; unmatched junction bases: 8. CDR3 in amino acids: CASRLGQGREAFF. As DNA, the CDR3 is TGTGCCAGCAGATTAGGACAGGGTAGGGAAGCTTTCTTT.

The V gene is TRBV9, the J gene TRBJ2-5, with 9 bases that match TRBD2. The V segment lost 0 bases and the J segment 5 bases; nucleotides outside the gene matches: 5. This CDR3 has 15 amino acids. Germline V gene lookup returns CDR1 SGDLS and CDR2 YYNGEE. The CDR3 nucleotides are TGTGCCAGCAGCGTAGGCGGGGGGGCGGGGGAGACCCAGTACTTC. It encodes CASSVGGGAGETQYF.

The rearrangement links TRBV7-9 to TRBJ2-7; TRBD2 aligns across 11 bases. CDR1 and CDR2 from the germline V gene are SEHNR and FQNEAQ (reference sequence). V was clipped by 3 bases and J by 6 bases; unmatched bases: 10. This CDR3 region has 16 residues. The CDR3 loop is CASSLSLAGGSGEQYF. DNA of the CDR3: TGTGCCAGCAGCTTGTCGCTAGCGGGAGGATCGGGCGAGCAGTACTTC.

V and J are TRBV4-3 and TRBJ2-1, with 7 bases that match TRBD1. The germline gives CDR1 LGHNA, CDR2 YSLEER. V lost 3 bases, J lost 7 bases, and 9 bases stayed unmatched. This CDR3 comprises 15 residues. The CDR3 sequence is CASSQGPGGMNEQFF. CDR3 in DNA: TGCGCCAGCAGCCAGGGGCCAGGGGGTATGAATGAGCAGTTCTTC.

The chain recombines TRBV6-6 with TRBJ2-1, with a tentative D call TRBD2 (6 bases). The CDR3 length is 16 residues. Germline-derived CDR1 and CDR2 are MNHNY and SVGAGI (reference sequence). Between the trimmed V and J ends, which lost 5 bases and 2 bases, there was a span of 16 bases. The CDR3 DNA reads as TGTGCCAGCAGTCCTACCGGGGCGGGGACCTACAATGAGCAGTTCTTC. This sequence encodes CASSPTGAGTYNEQFF.

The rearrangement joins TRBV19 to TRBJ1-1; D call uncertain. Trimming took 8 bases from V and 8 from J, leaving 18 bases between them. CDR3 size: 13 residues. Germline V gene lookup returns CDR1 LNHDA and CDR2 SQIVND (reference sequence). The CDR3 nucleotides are TGTGCCAGTTCTTCGAACAACCTAGTAGAAGCTTTCTTT. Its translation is CASSSNNLVEAFF.

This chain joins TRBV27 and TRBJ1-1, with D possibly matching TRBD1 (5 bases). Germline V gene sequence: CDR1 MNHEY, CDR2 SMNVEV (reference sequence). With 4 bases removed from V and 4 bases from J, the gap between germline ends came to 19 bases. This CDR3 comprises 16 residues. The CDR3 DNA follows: TGTGCCAGCAGTTCCGGGACGGGGGTTACAGGCACTGAAGCTTTCTTT. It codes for CASSSGTGVTGTEAFF.

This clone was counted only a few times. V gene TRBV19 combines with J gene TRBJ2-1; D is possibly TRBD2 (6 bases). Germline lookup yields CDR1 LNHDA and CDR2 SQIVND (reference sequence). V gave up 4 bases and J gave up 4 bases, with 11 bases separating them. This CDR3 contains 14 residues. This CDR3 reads CASSTGTFYNEQFF. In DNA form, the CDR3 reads TGTGCCAGTAGTACGGGGACTTTTTACAATGAGCAGTTCTTC.

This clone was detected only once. As DNA, the CDR3 is TGTGCCAGCAGCACCTCAGGAGGGTCCCAAGAGACCCAGTACTTC. Translating gives CASSTSGGSQETQYF. The chain links TRBV7-3 to TRBJ2-5; TRBD2 might be the D (6 bases). The CDR3 loop spans 15 amino acids. The V end was cut by 5 bases, the J end by 1 base, with 14 bases between. Per germline, CDR1 SGHTA and CDR2 FQGTGA.

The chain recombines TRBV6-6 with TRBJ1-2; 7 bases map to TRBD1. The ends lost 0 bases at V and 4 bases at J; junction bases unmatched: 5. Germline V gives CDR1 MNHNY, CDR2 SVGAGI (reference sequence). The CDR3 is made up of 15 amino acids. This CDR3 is CASSYSRQGSYGYTF. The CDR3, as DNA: TGTGCCAGCAGTTACTCCAGACAGGGAAGCTATGGCTACACCTTC.

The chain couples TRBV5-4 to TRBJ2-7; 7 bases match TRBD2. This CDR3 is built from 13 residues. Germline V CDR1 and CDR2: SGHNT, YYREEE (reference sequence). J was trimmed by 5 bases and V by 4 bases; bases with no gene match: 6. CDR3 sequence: CASSPGGLNEQYF. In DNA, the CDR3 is TGTGCCAGCAGCCCGGGAGGCCTCAACGAGCAGTACTTC.

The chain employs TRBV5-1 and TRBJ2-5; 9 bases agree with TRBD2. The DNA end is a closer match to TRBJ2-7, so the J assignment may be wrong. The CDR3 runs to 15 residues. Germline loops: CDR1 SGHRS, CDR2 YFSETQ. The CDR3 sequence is CASSPGGREGPEQYF. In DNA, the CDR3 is TGCGCCAGCAGCCCGGGCGGGCGGGAGGGCCCCGAGCAGTACTTC.

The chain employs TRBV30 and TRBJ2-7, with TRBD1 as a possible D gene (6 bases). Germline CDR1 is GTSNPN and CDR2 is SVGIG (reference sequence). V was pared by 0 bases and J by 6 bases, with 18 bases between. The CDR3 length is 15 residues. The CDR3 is CAWSVRETGSSEQYF. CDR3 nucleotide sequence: TGTGCCTGGAGTGTACGGGAAACAGGGTCGAGCGAGCAGTACTTC.

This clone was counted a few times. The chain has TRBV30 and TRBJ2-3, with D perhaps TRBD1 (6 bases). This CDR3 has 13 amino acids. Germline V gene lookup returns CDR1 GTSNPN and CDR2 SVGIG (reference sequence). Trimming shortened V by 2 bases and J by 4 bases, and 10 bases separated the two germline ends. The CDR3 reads CAWSKRTADTQYF. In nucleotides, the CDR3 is TGTGCCTGGAGTAAACGGACAGCAGATACGCAGTATTTT.

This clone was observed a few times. The CDR3 bases are TGTGCCAGTAACCCTCGGACAGGGGGCCACGAGCAGTACTTC. Translation gives CASNPRTGGHEQYF. The chain links TRBV19 to TRBJ2-7, with 11 bases identical to TRBD1. The CDR3 length is 14 residues. The junction had 7 bases not matched to a gene; V was cut back by 7 bases and J by 5 bases. Per germline, CDR1 LNHDA and CDR2 SQIVND (reference sequence).

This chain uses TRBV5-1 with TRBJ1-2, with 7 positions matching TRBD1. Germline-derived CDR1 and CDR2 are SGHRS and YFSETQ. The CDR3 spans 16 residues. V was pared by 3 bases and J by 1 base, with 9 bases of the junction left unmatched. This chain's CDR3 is CASSSPGQSFNYGYTF. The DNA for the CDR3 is TGCGCCAGCAGCTCTCCGGGACAGAGTTTTAACTATGGCTACACCTTC.

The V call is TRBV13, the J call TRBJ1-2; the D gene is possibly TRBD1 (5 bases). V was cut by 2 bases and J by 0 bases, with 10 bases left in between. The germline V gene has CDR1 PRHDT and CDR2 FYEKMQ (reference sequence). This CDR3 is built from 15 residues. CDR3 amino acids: CASSLRGGSNYGYTF. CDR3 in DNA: TGTGCCAGCAGCTTACGGGGGGGGTCTAACTATGGCTACACCTTC.

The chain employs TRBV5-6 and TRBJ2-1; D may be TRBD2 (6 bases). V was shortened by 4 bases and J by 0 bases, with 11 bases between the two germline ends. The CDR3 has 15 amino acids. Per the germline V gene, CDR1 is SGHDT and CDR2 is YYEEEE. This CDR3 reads CASSAGLYSYNEQFF. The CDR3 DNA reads TGTGCCAGCAGCGCGGGACTCTACTCCTACAATGAGCAGTTCTTC.

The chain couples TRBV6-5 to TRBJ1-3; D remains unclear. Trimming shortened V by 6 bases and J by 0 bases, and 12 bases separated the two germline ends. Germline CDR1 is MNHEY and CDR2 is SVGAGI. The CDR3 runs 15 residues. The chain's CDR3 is CASRLRGGSGNTIYF. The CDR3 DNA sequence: TGTGCCAGCAGGCTCAGAGGCGGCTCTGGAAACACCATATATTTT.

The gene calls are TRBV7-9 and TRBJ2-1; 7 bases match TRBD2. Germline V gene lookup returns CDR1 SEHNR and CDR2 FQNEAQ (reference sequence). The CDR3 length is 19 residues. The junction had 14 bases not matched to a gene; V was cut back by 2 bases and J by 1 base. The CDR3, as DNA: TGTGCCAGCAGCTTAATAGGGCGGGGGAGGGCCGATTCCTACAATGAGCAGTTCTTC. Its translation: CASSLIGRGRADSYNEQFF.

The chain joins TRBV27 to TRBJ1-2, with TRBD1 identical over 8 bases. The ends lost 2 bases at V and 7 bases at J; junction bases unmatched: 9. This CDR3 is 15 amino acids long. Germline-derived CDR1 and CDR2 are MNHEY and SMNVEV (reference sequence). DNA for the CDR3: TGTGCCAGCAGTTTAATCCAGGGGGCGCGAGGTGGCTACACCTTC. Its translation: CASSLIQGARGGYTF.

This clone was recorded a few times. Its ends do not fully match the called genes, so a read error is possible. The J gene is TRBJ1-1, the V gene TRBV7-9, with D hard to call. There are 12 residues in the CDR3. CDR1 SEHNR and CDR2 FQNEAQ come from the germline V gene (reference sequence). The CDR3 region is CSSSSMGSEAFF. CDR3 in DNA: TGTTCCAGCAGCTCCATGGGGAGTGAAGCTTTCTTT.

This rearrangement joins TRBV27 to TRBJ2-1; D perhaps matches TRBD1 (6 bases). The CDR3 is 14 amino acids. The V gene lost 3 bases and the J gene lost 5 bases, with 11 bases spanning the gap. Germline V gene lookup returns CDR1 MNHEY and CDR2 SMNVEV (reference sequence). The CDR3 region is CASSLAGVNNEQFF. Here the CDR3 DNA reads TGTGCCAGCAGTTTGGCAGGGGTGAACAATGAGCAGTTCTTC.

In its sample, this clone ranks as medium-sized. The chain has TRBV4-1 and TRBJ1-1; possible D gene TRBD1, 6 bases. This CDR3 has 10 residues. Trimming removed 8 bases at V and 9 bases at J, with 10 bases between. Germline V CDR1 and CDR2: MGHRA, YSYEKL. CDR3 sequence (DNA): TGCGCCAGCGGCGACAGGCAAGCTTTCTTT. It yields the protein CASGDRQAFF.

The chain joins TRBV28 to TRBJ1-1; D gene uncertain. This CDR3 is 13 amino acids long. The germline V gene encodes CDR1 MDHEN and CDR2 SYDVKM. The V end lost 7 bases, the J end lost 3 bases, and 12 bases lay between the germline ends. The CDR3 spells CASTPGWYTEAFF. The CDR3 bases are TGTGCCAGCACTCCGGGGTGGTACACTGAAGCTTTCTTT.